This TCR beta chain was sequenced during a study of T cell responses to AZD1222 COVID-19 vaccine. Study-level information: Pooling of second doses given at about 4 or about 12 weeks was done.

The V end was cut by 4 bases, the J end by 8 bases, with 9 bases between. The CDR3 length is 13 residues. Germline lookup yields CDR1 SNHLY and CDR2 FYNNEI. As concerns this clone: Its antigen is as yet unknown.

Notes on the study in general: White British donors predominated, females outnumbered males, and clonal diversity was possibly underestimated.

TCRdb's table, derived via immunoSEQ multiplex PCR, lists solely in-frame clones and lacks some. The sample lists tens of thousands of clones; about 85% were seen once. The sequence derives from an adult in good health. The chain combines TRBV2 with TRBJ1-6, with D possibly being TRBD1 (6 bases). The sequencing used peripheral blood, collected on day 0 of AZD1222 vaccination. The CDR3 loop reads CASSGGGDSPLHF. In DNA, the CDR3 is TGTGCCAGCAGTGGAGGGGGAGATTCACCCCTCCACTTT. Drawing the rest from reference TRBV2 and TRBJ1-6, the complete variable domain is EPEVTQTPSHQVTQMGQEVILRCVPISNHLYFYWYRQILGQKVEFLVSFYNNEISEKSEIFDDQFSVERPDGSNFTLKIRSTKLEDSAMYFCASSGGGDSPLHFGNGTRLTVT.